This T cell receptor beta chain comes out of a study of T cells expressing NK-cell markers. Study background: Sequencing of TCR beta repertoires drew on sorted CD3+CD56+NKG2C+, CD3+CD56+NKG2C- and CD3+CD56-NKG2C+ T cells. There were seven HCMV-seropositive donors and one seronegative donor among the eight sequenced.

As to this clonotype: Its antigen is unidentified.

Findings of the study overall: It remained uncertain whether the expanded NKG2C+ T cell clones were specific for HCMV antigens. The share of CD8+ T cells held by dominant NKG2C+ clonotypes was 1.0-7.0% in about 6 donors.

CDR1 is ENHRY, CDR2 SYGVKD, per germline. CDR3 length equals 14 residues. TCRdb re-called the 5' RACE reads and catalogs CDR3 proteins one per entry, DNA excluded. The table for this sample gives a few hundred thousand distinct CDR3 sequences. The clonotype comes from a man in his late teens or twenties in good health. V usage is TRBV10-3 and J usage is TRBJ1-1. Material: blood T cells: a sorted CD56 or NKG2C T cell subset, CD4+ or CD8+ T cells, or bulk PBMC T cells (not recorded which). The CDR3 sequence: CAISELEGRGKAFF.